The next 16 T cell receptor beta chains were all read from a single sample in a study of T cells in Graves' hyperthyroidism and ophthalmopathy. It was RNA transcripts that yielded the amplified TCR beta CDR3 regions. When the TCR CDR3 underwent first-round RT-PCR, the HTBI primer set was used. TCRdb re-derived calls from the multiplex PCR reads in MiXCR, one entry per CDR3 protein. The sample includes about 340,000 distinct CDR3 sequences, roughly 20% of them seen just once. The sequenced material came from blood. The receptor source for this set is a woman in her forties or fifties with Graves' hyperthyroidism.

This clonotype showed up many times. The chain combines TRBV11-2 with TRBJ2-5; D perhaps matches TRBD2 (5 bases). The CDR3 is made up of 16 amino acids. Germline V CDR1 and CDR2: SGHAT, FQNNGV. Trimming cost V 1 base and J 5 bases, with 17 bases left between them. CDR3 region: CASSLVGSTVAETQYF. The CDR3 DNA follows: TGTGCCAGCAGCTTAGTAGGGAGTACCGTAGCGGAGACCCAGTACTTC.

Only a few counts were recorded for this clonotype. A much larger clone differs from this one at a single base, so this may be a read error. The V gene is TRBV12-3 or TRBV12-4, the J gene TRBJ2-1; D remains ambiguous. The CDR3 extends over 16 amino acids. Trimming stripped 7 bases from V and 8 bases from J, with 24 bases between. This CDR3 is CASNPEVAVRLDEQFF. The CDR3 region has the DNA TGTGCCAGCAACCCTGAGGTGGCAGTACGTCTTGATGAGCAGTTCTTC.

Ten or more counts support this clonotype. This chain joins TRBV12-3 or TRBV12-4 and TRBJ2-5, with 14 bases that match TRBD2. The V gene end was trimmed by 5 bases and the J gene end by 5 bases; junction bases not matched to a gene: 10. The CDR3 covers 17 residues. CDR3 loop: CASSRLAGGSRRETQYF. CDR3 nucleotide sequence: TGTGCCAGCAGTAGACTAGCGGGGGGGTCACGAAGGGAGACCCAGTACTTC.

The sample holds a few counts of this clonotype. The CDR3 DNA is TGCAGCGTTCGGACTAGCGGCACAGATACGCAGTATTTT. It specifies CSVRTSGTDTQYF. The chain is built from TRBV29-1 and TRBJ2-3, with 9 positions matching TRBD2. J gave up 1 base and V 5 bases, and 1 base lay outside the gene matches. The CDR3 runs to 13 residues. The germline V gene has CDR1 SQVTM and CDR2 ANQGSEA.

This clonotype was recorded many times. The gene calls are TRBV18 and TRBJ1-1; D not resolved. CDR1 is KGHSH and CDR2 is LQKENI in the germline V gene. The CDR3 extends over 15 amino acids. Trimming stripped 6 bases from V and 5 bases from J, with 19 bases between. CDR3 amino acids: CASSPGSGLGTEAFF. The CDR3 DNA reads as TGTGCCAGCTCCCCAGGTTCCGGGTTAGGTACTGAAGCTTTCTTT.

The chain couples TRBV28 to TRBJ2-1; possible D gene TRBD2, 5 bases. The V gene's germline CDR1 is MDHEN and CDR2 SYDVKM. The CDR3 has 16 residues. Trimming removed 4 bases at V and 5 bases at J, with 18 bases between. CDR3 DNA sequence: TGTGCCAGCAGTTCCCGCTTTTCGTCGGGAAACAATGAGCAGTTCTTC. Its protein product is CASSSRFSSGNNEQFF.

This clonotype was recorded a few times. The rearrangement links TRBV5-1 to TRBJ2-2; 8 bases are shared with TRBD1. Germline V gene data show CDR1 as SGHRS and CDR2 as YFSETQ. Trimming cost V 2 bases and J 4 bases; bases outside gene matches: 4. The length of the CDR3 is 15 residues. The CDR3 protein is CASSFAQGATGELFF. Written as DNA, the CDR3 is TGCGCCAGCAGCTTCGCCCAGGGGGCCACCGGGGAGCTGTTTTTT.

Worth noting for this clonotype: A single base separates this from a much larger clone, so it may be a read error. The rearrangement links TRBV30 to TRBJ2-5; unclear D gene. CDR3 length: 13 residues. Germline V lookup: CDR1 GTSNPN, CDR2 SVGIG (reference sequence). The CDR3 spells CAWSGRLQEAQYF. The DNA of the CDR3 is TGTGCCTGGAGTGGTCGGCTCCAAGAGGCCCAGTACTTC. The complete variable domain, with remaining parts taken from reference TRBV30 and TRBJ2-5, reads SQTIHQWPATLVQPVGSPLSLECTVEGTSNPNLYWYRQAAGRGLQLLFYSVGIGQISSEVPQNLSASRPQDRQFILSSKKLLLSDSGFYLCAWSGRLQEAQYFGPGTRLLVL.

This chain joins TRBV29-1 and TRBJ1-2, with D tentatively TRBD1 (6 bases). The CDR3 runs to 13 residues. The germline V and J ends were trimmed by 5 bases and 2 bases, with 12 bases remaining between them. Germline-derived CDR1 and CDR2 are SQVTM and ANQGSEA. The CDR3 loop is CSVTGTLNYGYTF. CDR3 DNA sequence: TGCAGCGTTACCGGGACATTAAACTATGGCTACACCTTC.

This clonotype was found a few times. V usage is TRBV5-1 and J usage is TRBJ1-6, with 7 bases fitting TRBD1. The CDR3 length is 16 residues. Germline CDR1 and CDR2: SGHRS and YFSETQ. Unmatched junction bases numbered 9, after V lost 4 bases and J lost 5 bases. The CDR3 is CASSRSGTVNNSPLHF. The DNA for the CDR3 is TGCGCCAGCAGCCGCAGCGGGACAGTTAATAATTCACCCCTCCACTTT.

J is TRBJ1-1 and V is TRBV10-2, with D possibly being TRBD1 (5 bases). V lost 5 bases and J 5 bases, leaving 15 bases between the germline ends. CDR1 and CDR2 (germline): WSHSY, SAAADI. The CDR3 length is 14 residues. CDR3 loop: CASSPGPGRTEAFF. The DNA for the CDR3 is TGCGCCAGCAGTCCGGGGCCCGGGAGGACTGAAGCTTTCTTT.

The J gene is TRBJ2-1, the V gene TRBV11-2; 12 bases are shared with TRBD2. After removal of 0 bases from V and 4 bases from J, the junction contained 10 bases not matched to a gene. Germline V CDR1 and CDR2: SGHAT, FQNNGV. The CDR3 length is 19 residues. CDR3 region: CASSLEESLAGGPYNEQFF. CDR3 nucleotides: TGTGCCAGCAGCTTAGAAGAATCCCTAGCGGGAGGGCCTTACAATGAGCAGTTCTTC.

This clonotype was recorded a few times. This sequence joins TRBV6-1 and TRBJ2-3; perhaps TRBD2 as D (6 bases). The CDR3 loop spans 14 amino acids. Trimming stripped 6 bases from V and 1 base from J, with 11 bases between. Per germline, CDR1 MNHNS and CDR2 SASEGT. The DNA for the CDR3 is TGTGCCAGCAGATCGCCGGGAGGCACAGATACGCAGTATTTT. Its translation is CASRSPGGTDTQYF.

At least ten counts were recorded for this clonotype. The chain links TRBV12-3 or TRBV12-4 to TRBJ1-2, with D possibly being TRBD1 (5 bases). The CDR3 loop spans 17 amino acids. Trimming cost V 7 bases and J 4 bases, with 25 bases left between them. CDR3 in amino acids: CASISLAAGRKVYGYTF. In nucleotides, the CDR3 is TGTGCCAGCATTTCTCTAGCCGCAGGGCGGAAAGTCTATGGCTACACCTTC.

The table lists this clonotype with many counts. V usage is TRBV20-1 and J usage is TRBJ2-3; 8 nucleotides match TRBD2. Germline loops: CDR1 DFQATT, CDR2 SNEGSKA (reference sequence). Germline trimming cut 1 base from V and 7 bases from J; bases unmatched to any gene: 7. The CDR3 has 14 residues. The CDR3 nucleotides are TGCAGTGCTAGAGTGGGCAGCGGGAGTCATACGCAGTATTTT. The encoded protein is CSARVGSGSHTQYF.

This clonotype was observed a few times. The chain carries TRBV3-1 and TRBJ2-1; 11 bases are a match to TRBD2. This CDR3 is built from 14 residues. Germline-derived CDR1 and CDR2 are LGHDT and YNNKEL (reference sequence). The V segment lost 6 bases and the J segment 9 bases; nucleotides outside the gene matches: 7. CDR3 in amino acids: CASSPLAGAGEQFF. CDR3 nucleotide sequence: TGTGCCAGCAGTCCACTAGCGGGAGCCGGTGAGCAGTTCTTC.